This T cell receptor (beta chain) was found in a study of CDR3 diversity in severe acne. A single record per CDR3 protein comes from TCRdb applying MiXCR to the PCR reads. The sample includes about 84,000 distinct CDR3 sequences, around 50% of them seen just once. This clonotype is medium-sized within its sample. Germline CDR1 SGHTS, CDR2 YDEGEE. After removal of 4 bases from V and 7 bases from J, the junction contained 8 bases not matched to a gene. This CDR3 comprises 13 residues. The chain combines TRBV5-8 with TRBJ2-7, with TRBD2 identical over 7 bases. This TCR came from a male donor in good health, without acne. The sample taken for sequencing was blood. In DNA, the CDR3 is TGTGCCAGCAGCATCCGTGGGGGAGGGGAGCAGTACTTC. Its translation: CASSIRGGGEQYF.